Listed below are T cell receptor beta chains from one sample, sequenced in a study of CD8 T cells in Susac syndrome. MiXCR, run by TCRdb on the immunoSEQ multiplex PCR reads, gives a single entry per CDR3 protein. The repertoire holds under 150,000 distinct CDR3 sequences, over 75% seen once, with approximately 0.51% in the top ten. Sample: CD8+ T cells from PBMCs. The receptors come from a human donor with multiple sclerosis. CDR3s include the opening cysteine and the closing phenylalanine or tryptophan. A D gene is named only where the DNA matches it firmly. Clone size is not always given. Where it is, it says once, few, many or a class for expanded clones.

clone_size: NA
j_call: TRBJ1-2
d_call: NA
v_call: TRBV7-7
cdr3_aa: CASSPRVPVRDHGYTF
cdr3_nt: TGTGCTAGCAGCCCCCGAGTTCCAGTGAGGGACCATGGCTACACCTTC

clone_size: NA
j_call: TRBJ1-2
d_call: NA
v_call: TRBV6-1
cdr3_aa: CASSDGTYGYTF
cdr3_nt: TGTGCCAGCAGTGACGGAACCTATGGCTACACCTTC

clone_size: NA
j_call: TRBJ2-3
d_call: TRBD2
v_call: TRBV11-2
cdr3_aa: CASSRLASSTDTQYF
cdr3_nt: TGTGCCAGCAGCCGACTAGCGTCCTCCACAGATACGCAGTATTTT

clone_size: NA
j_call: TRBJ2-1
d_call: NA
v_call: TRBV7-2
cdr3_aa: CASSLVLSGTGPNNEQFF
cdr3_nt: TGTGCCAGCAGCTTAGTTCTGTCGGGAACAGGGCCAAACAATGAGCAGTTCTTC

clone_size: NA
j_call: TRBJ1-1
d_call: NA
v_call: TRBV5-6
cdr3_aa: CASSLAAANTEAFF
cdr3_nt: TGTGCCAGCAGCTTGGCGGCAGCCAACACTGAAGCTTTCTTT

clone_size: NA
j_call: TRBJ1-1
d_call: NA
v_call: TRBV7-6
cdr3_aa: CASSLEFRTAMNTEAFF
cdr3_nt: TGTGCCAGCAGCTTAGAGTTTCGGACAGCCATGAACACTGAAGCTTTCTTT

clone_size: NA
j_call: TRBJ2-5
d_call: TRBD2
v_call: TRBV13
cdr3_aa: CASSLDSWGGQETQYF
cdr3_nt: TGTGCCAGCAGCTTGGATTCGTGGGGGGGGCAAGAGACCCAGTACTTC

clone_size: NA
j_call: TRBJ2-1
d_call: TRBD2
v_call: TRBV2
cdr3_aa: CATTSGGYNEQFF
cdr3_nt: TGTGCCACAACTAGCGGGGGTTACAATGAGCAGTTCTTC

clone_size: NA
j_call: TRBJ2-5
d_call: NA
v_call: TRBV27
cdr3_aa: CASSLDPGLQETQYF
cdr3_nt: TGTGCCAGCAGTTTGGATCCGGGTCTCCAAGAGACCCAGTACTTC

clone_size: NA
j_call: TRBJ1-1
d_call: TRBD1
v_call: TRBV7-9
cdr3_aa: CASSLSGGLVDTEAFF
cdr3_nt: TGTGCCAGCAGCCTATCAGGGGGGTTAGTGGACACTGAAGCTTTCTTT

clone_size: NA
j_call: TRBJ1-4
d_call: NA
v_call: TRBV5-6
cdr3_aa: CASSSWGQDEKLFF
cdr3_nt: TGTGCCAGCAGCTCGTGGGGACAAGATGAAAAACTGTTTTTT

clone_size: NA
j_call: TRBJ2-1
d_call: TRBD2
v_call: TRBV27
cdr3_aa: CASSQRDGGYNEQFF
cdr3_nt: TGTGCCAGCAGTCAAAGGGACGGGGGGTATAATGAGCAGTTCTTC

clone_size: NA
j_call: TRBJ2-3
d_call: NA
v_call: TRBV7-9
cdr3_aa: CASSLVLVPSTDTQYF
cdr3_nt: TGTGCCAGCAGCTTAGTGTTGGTTCCTAGCACAGATACGCAGTATTTT

clone_size: NA
j_call: TRBJ2-3
d_call: NA
v_call: TRBV2
cdr3_aa: CASTPGLYTDTQYF
cdr3_nt: TGTGCCAGTACGCCGGGACTCTACACAGATACGCAGTATTTT

clone_size: NA
j_call: TRBJ2-3
d_call: NA
v_call: TRBV12-3/TRBV12-4
cdr3_aa: CATLPRDTGSDTQYF
cdr3_nt: TGTGCCACCTTACCCCGGGACACCGGGTCAGATACGCAGTATTTT

clone_size: once
j_call: TRBJ2-3
d_call: NA
v_call: TRBV5-1
cdr3_aa: CASSLAKEGARTDTQYF
cdr3_nt: TGCGCCAGCAGCTTGGCCAAGGAGGGGGCCAGGACAGATACGCAGTATTTT

clone_size: once
j_call: TRBJ2-1
d_call: NA
v_call: TRBV11-3
cdr3_aa: CASSLGPNEQFF
cdr3_nt: TGTGCCAGCAGCTTAGGTCCCAATGAGCAGTTCTTC

clone_size: NA
j_call: TRBJ2-3
d_call: NA
v_call: TRBV4-1
cdr3_aa: CASSQDWEDTQYF
cdr3_nt: TGCGCCAGCAGCCAAGATTGGGAGGATACGCAGTATTTT